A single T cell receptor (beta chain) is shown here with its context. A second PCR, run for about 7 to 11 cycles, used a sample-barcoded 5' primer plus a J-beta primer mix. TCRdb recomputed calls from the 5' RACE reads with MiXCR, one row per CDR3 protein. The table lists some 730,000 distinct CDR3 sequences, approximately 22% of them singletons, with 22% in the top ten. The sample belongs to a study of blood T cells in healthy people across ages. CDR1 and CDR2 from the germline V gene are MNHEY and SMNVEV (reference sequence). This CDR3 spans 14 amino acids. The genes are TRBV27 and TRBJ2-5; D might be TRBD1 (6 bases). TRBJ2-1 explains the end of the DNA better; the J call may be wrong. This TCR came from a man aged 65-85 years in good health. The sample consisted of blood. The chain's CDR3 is CASSFVRGKDEQFF. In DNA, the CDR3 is TGTGCCAGCAGTTTCGTTAGGGGGAAAGATGAGCAGTTCTTC.